Described below is a single T cell receptor beta chain sequence and its context. This entry is derived from a study of blood T cell repertoires in COVID-19. Study details: The United States, Italy and Spain supplied acute and convalescent COVID-19 samples. The cDNA or gDNA used as material had been derived from T cells, B-cell-depleted T cells, or PBMCs.

Authors' processing steps: Estimation of nucleated cell counts relied on the amplification of reference gene primers. Produced via immunoSEQ multiplex PCR; TCRdb's table is partial and in-frame only. The DNA was the basis for D and trimming; V, J and clone size are from that table. The data show more than 150,000 clones, approximately 86% seen once. Germline V gene sequence: CDR1 LNHDA, CDR2 SQIVND (reference sequence). This CDR3 comprises 14 residues. V trimming: 7 bases; J trimming: 3 bases; junction bases outside the gene matches: 6. The TCR originated in a woman at least 80 years old with acute or convalescent COVID-19. J is TRBJ2-5 and V is TRBV19; the match to TRBD1 covers 9 bases. Sequencing used peripheral blood. In nucleotides, the CDR3 is TGTGCCAGTACTCCGGGGACAGGGAAAGAGACCCAGTACTTC. Translation: CASTPGTGKETQYF.